This TCR beta chain was recovered during a study of shared clonotypes between healthy human individuals. In germline, CDR1 is SGHDN, CDR2 FVKESK. V shed 1 base and J shed 3 bases, with 9 bases lying between them. The CDR3 is 14 residues long. Running of the assay took place at deep level. Assay used: immunoSEQ multiplex PCR; TCRdb lists only in-frame clones, some missing. The sample consists of some 1,400,000 clones, roughly 96% of them appearing once. What was sequenced was naive CD4+ T cells sorted from blood. Subset of the sample: CD45RA+ positively selected. The TCR comes from a man aged 30-40 years in good health. The V and J genes are TRBV14 and TRBJ2-5; unclear D gene. The CDR3 protein is CASSQGRSKETQYF. The CDR3 DNA reads as TGTGCCAGCAGCCAAGGAAGGTCCAAAGAGACCCAGTACTTC. Using reference TRBV14 and TRBJ2-5 for the parts outside the CDR3, the full variable domain is EAGVTQFPSHSVIEKGQTVTLRCDPISGHDNLYWYRRVMGKEIKFLLHFVKESKQDESGMPNNRFLAERTGGTYSTLKVQPAELEDSGVYFCASSQGRSKETQYFGPGTRLLVL.